The 24 T cell receptor beta chains listed next were all sequenced from one sample in a study of CD8 T cells in Susac syndrome (dated by TCRdb to about 2019). Library prep was done by the immunoSEQ multiplex PCR assay. RNA was extracted using the RNeasy kit, and about 0.45 to 1 ug of the RNA was reverse transcribed with random hexamers. The public sequencing data were trimmed at Q25 with fastp and processed into clonotypes with MiXCR by TCRdb, which kept only in-frame beta chains. Under each unique CDR3 protein, matching rows form one entry showing the most common genes and DNA. Present in this sample are roughly 190,000 distinct CDR3 sequences, over 90% of which were seen just once. The leading ten clones occupy 0.16% of the sample. Input material: CD8+ T cells from PBMCs. Receptor source: a human donor with Susac syndrome.

The rearrangement links TRBV20-1 to TRBJ2-5, with D possibly TRBD2 on 5 matching bases. Trimming shortened V by 0 bases and J by 5 bases, and 13 bases separated the two germline ends. CDR3 length equals 14 residues. Germline V CDR1 and CDR2: DFQATT, SNEGSKA (reference sequence). Written as DNA, the CDR3 is TGCAGTGCTAGAGATCGAGGGCCGGAGGAGACCCAGTACTTC. This encodes CSARDRGPEETQYF.

The V call is TRBV7-9, the J call TRBJ2-7; D is uncertain. The V gene lost 5 bases and the J gene lost 0 bases, with 17 bases spanning the gap. The CDR3 is 16 amino acids. Germline V gene data show CDR1 as SEHNR and CDR2 as FQNEAQ (reference sequence). Here the CDR3 reads CASSPVGQASSYEQYF. The CDR3 DNA reads TGTGCCAGCAGCCCAGTGGGTCAGGCTAGCTCCTACGAGCAGTACTTC.

The genes are TRBV30 and TRBJ1-1; 7 bases line up with TRBD1. The J segment lost 2 bases and the V segment lost 1 base, leaving 4 bases of the junction unmatched. The germline gives CDR1 GTSNPN, CDR2 SVGIG (reference sequence). This CDR3 has 14 amino acids. In DNA, the CDR3 is TGTGCCTGGAGTGGGACAGGAGACAACACTGAAGCTTTCTTT. This sequence encodes CAWSGTGDNTEAFF.

V usage is TRBV2 and J usage is TRBJ1-4; unclear D gene. The V gene lost 2 bases and the J gene lost 8 bases, with 12 bases spanning the gap. The length of the CDR3 is 14 residues. Germline V gene lookup returns CDR1 SNHLY and CDR2 FYNNEI. CDR3 residues: CASSERRVSEKLFF. The CDR3 DNA is TGTGCCAGCAGTGAAAGGAGGGTCAGCGAAAAACTGTTTTTT.

CDR3 residues: CAWSTGTGTGELFF. The DNA for the CDR3 is TGTGCCTGGAGTACGGGGACAGGCACCGGGGAGCTGTTTTTT. The chain employs TRBV30 and TRBJ2-2; 8 bases match TRBD1. Germline-derived CDR1 and CDR2 are GTSNPN and SVGIG (reference sequence). V shed 2 bases, J shed 4 bases, and the junction held 3 bases outside the gene matches. CDR3 length: 14 residues.

This sequence joins TRBV20-1 and TRBJ2-2; 10 bases line up with TRBD2. J gave up 1 base and V 5 bases, and 4 bases lay outside the gene matches. The CDR3 has 15 amino acids. The germline V gene has CDR1 DFQATT and CDR2 SNEGSKA (reference sequence). The CDR3, as DNA: TGCAGTGCTGGATTAGCGGGAGGGAACACCGGGGAGCTGTTTTTT. Its protein product is CSAGLAGGNTGELFF.

This clonotype appeared a single time. The chain is built from TRBV7-8 and TRBJ2-7, with 9 bases fitting TRBD2. Unmatched junction bases numbered 4, after V lost 0 bases and J lost 4 bases. The length of the CDR3 is 15 residues. Germline loops: CDR1 SGHVS, CDR2 FQNEAQ. The CDR3 sequence: CASSLAGSGSYEQYF. CDR3 bases: TGTGCCAGCAGCTTAGCTGGTAGCGGGAGTTACGAGCAGTACTTC.

The table lists this clonotype with a few counts. The chain carries TRBV9 and TRBJ2-1; 7 bases are a match to TRBD2. Trimming cost V 3 bases and J 5 bases; bases outside gene matches: 8. CDR1 SGDLS and CDR2 YYNGEE come from the germline V gene. The CDR3 runs 15 residues. The CDR3 reads CASSGTSALNNEQFF. As DNA, the CDR3 is TGTGCCAGCAGCGGAACTAGCGCCCTTAACAATGAGCAGTTCTTC.

The genes are TRBV2 and TRBJ1-5; possible D gene TRBD1, 5 bases. Germline V CDR1 and CDR2: SNHLY, FYNNEI. This CDR3 contains 14 residues. Trimming took off 4 bases at V and 9 bases at J, with 16 bases between the two ends. CDR3 loop: CASSGGPIWAPQHF. The CDR3 nucleotides read TGTGCCAGCAGTGGGGGACCGATTTGGGCGCCCCAGCATTTT.

The genes are TRBV7-9 and TRBJ2-1; 11 bases line up with TRBD2. With 8 bases clipped from V and 6 bases from J, the junction kept 9 bases outside the gene matches. Germline-derived CDR1 and CDR2 are SEHNR and FQNEAQ (reference sequence). The CDR3 consists of 15 residues. Here the CDR3 reads CASRHGTSGGNEQFF. CDR3 in DNA: TGTGCCAGCCGGCATGGGACTAGCGGAGGCAATGAGCAGTTCTTC.

The chain has TRBV4-2 and TRBJ2-1; 8 nucleotides match TRBD2. Looked up from germline, CDR1 is LGHNA and CDR2 is YNFKEQ. The length of the CDR3 is 13 residues. With V trimmed by 3 bases and J by 5 bases, 0 bases remained unmatched. The CDR3 loop is CASSQGLDNEQFF. The CDR3 region has the DNA TGTGCCAGCAGCCAGGGACTAGACAATGAGCAGTTCTTC.

V gene TRBV9 combines with J gene TRBJ1-1; possibly TRBD1 for D (6 bases). The CDR3 sequence is 13 residues long. Deletions cut 0 bases from V and 8 bases from J, with 11 bases between. Germline V gene sequence: CDR1 SGDLS, CDR2 YYNGEE. The CDR3 DNA is TGTGCCAGCAGCGTAGCGAACACAGGGGAAGCTTTCTTT. This translates into CASSVANTGEAFF.

This clonotype showed up just once. V usage is TRBV27 and J usage is TRBJ1-6; unclear D gene. The CDR3 covers 17 residues. In germline, CDR1 is MNHEY, CDR2 SMNVEV (reference sequence). Trimming cost V 6 bases and J 6 bases, with 21 bases left between them. CDR3 sequence: CASRGRDLSPFNSPLHF. The CDR3 DNA sequence: TGTGCCAGCAGGGGGAGGGATCTTAGCCCCTTTAATTCACCCCTCCACTTT.

A single count supports this clonotype. This chain uses TRBV28 with TRBJ1-2, with D perhaps TRBD1 (6 bases). This CDR3 spans 14 amino acids. The V gene's germline CDR1 is MDHEN and CDR2 SYDVKM. V was trimmed by 2 bases and J by 6 bases, leaving 13 bases between them. CDR3 nucleotides: TGTGCCAGCAGTTTAATTAGGGGGGAAGATGGCTACACCTTC. This codes for CASSLIRGEDGYTF.

This rearrangement joins TRBV25-1 to TRBJ2-5, with 9 bases lining up with TRBD1. Trimming at V came to 7 bases and at J to 5 bases, leaving 8 bases not matched to a gene. This CDR3 region has 14 residues. The germline V gene encodes CDR1 MGHDK and CDR2 SYGVNS. The CDR3 DNA reads as TGTGCCAGCACCGACAGGGGGAGGGGGGAGACCCAGTACTTC. This encodes CASTDRGRGETQYF.

The chain carries TRBV7-9 and TRBJ2-1, with 13 nucleotides matching TRBD2. CDR3 length equals 17 residues. The germline V gene has CDR1 SEHNR and CDR2 FQNEAQ (reference sequence). V dropped 4 bases and J dropped 4; count of bases not matched to a gene: 7. The CDR3 DNA reads TGTGCCAGCAGCTCTACTAGCGGGAGGGCTTCATACAATGAGCAGTTCTTC. It codes for CASSSTSGRASYNEQFF.

This chain joins TRBV6-1 and TRBJ2-5, with D perhaps TRBD1 (6 bases). Trimming removed 5 bases from V and 5 bases from J, with 21 bases in between. CDR3 length equals 16 residues. Germline loops: CDR1 MNHNS, CDR2 SASEGT. The CDR3 bases are TGTGCCAGCAGTCCAGGCCCAGGGGCGAGAAGGGAGACCCAGTACTTC. This gives the protein CASSPGPGARRETQYF.

This clonotype was seen a handful of times. The gene calls are TRBV6-5 and TRBJ2-1; D not certain. CDR3 size: 11 residues. Trimming pared 7 bases from V and 7 bases from J, leaving 8 bases between. CDR1 is MNHEY, CDR2 SVGAGI, per germline. CDR3 in DNA: TGTGCCAGCACCAAGGGAAATGAGCAGTTCTTC. Translating gives CASTKGNEQFF.

The chain joins TRBV3-1 to TRBJ2-1; tentative D call: TRBD2 (6 bases). The germline V gene encodes CDR1 LGHDT and CDR2 YNNKEL (reference sequence). Trimming took off 0 bases at V and 6 bases at J, with 15 bases between the two ends. This CDR3 region has 16 residues. CDR3 bases: TGTGCCAGCAGCCAAGAGTGGTCTCTAGCGTTCAATGAGCAGTTCTTC. It translates to CASSQEWSLAFNEQFF.

This clonotype was seen only once. This chain joins TRBV23-1 and TRBJ2-2, with TRBD2 matching 13 bases. TRBV23-1 is designated an ORF whose function remains uncertain. Trimming removed 2 bases from V and 0 bases from J; junction bases left unmatched: 9. CDR3 length: 20 residues. The CDR3 sequence is CASSQRAHGTSGANTGELFF. CDR3 DNA sequence: TGCGCCAGCAGTCAAAGAGCCCACGGGACTAGCGGGGCGAACACCGGGGAGCTGTTTTTT.

V and J are TRBV5-6 and TRBJ1-1; 8 positions match TRBD1. Trimming at V came to 4 bases and at J to 10 bases, leaving 6 bases not matched to a gene. This CDR3 contains 12 residues. Germline V gene data show CDR1 as SGHDT and CDR2 as YYEEEE. CDR3: CASSPGGDVAFF. The DNA for the CDR3 is TGTGCCAGCAGCCCAGGGGGCGACGTAGCTTTCTTT.

The V and J genes are TRBV9 and TRBJ2-7, with 7 positions matching TRBD2. The CDR3 sequence is 14 residues long. V shed 3 bases, J shed 0 bases, and the junction held 3 bases outside the gene matches. Germline-derived CDR1 and CDR2 are SGDLS and YYNGEE. The CDR3 region has the DNA TGTGCCAGCAGCGGGGAGGGGAACTCCTACGAGCAGTACTTC. This translates into CASSGEGNSYEQYF.

The chain couples TRBV7-8 to TRBJ1-5; a weak D match, TRBD1 (6 bases). The V end was cut by 2 bases, the J end by 6 bases, with 14 bases between. Germline CDR1 is SGHVS and CDR2 is FQNEAQ. This CDR3 region has 15 residues. The CDR3 here is CASSLSIGGSQPQHF. Written as DNA, the CDR3 is TGTGCCAGCAGCTTATCTATCGGGGGCAGTCAGCCCCAGCATTTT. Full variable domain (remainder filled in from reference TRBV7-8 and TRBJ1-5): GAGVSQSPRYKVAKRGQDVALRCDPISGHVSLFWYQQALGQGPEFLTYFQNEAQLDKSGLPSDRFFAERPEGSVSTLKIQRTQQEDSAVYLCASSLSIGGSQPQHFGDGTRLSIL.

V gene TRBV20-1 combines with J gene TRBJ2-5; 12 bases line up with TRBD2. From germline, CDR1 is DFQATT and CDR2 SNEGSKA (reference sequence). The CDR3 sequence is 16 residues long. J was trimmed by 3 bases and V by 4 bases; bases with no gene match: 9. The CDR3 DNA follows: TGCAGTGCTAACCCTAGCGGGAGGGCTTTAGAAGAGACCCAGTACTTC. Translated, it gives CSANPSGRALEETQYF.